The clone carrying this T cell receptor (beta chain) was detected only a few times. This table comes from immunoSEQ multiplex PCR, and its TCRdb copy is limited to in-frame clones, with some not included. The sample has over 150,000 clones; about 92% are singletons. The entry originates in a study of control samples from healthy donors and cancer patients. Sequencing was performed on blood. The sequence was collected from a man aged 25 to 40 in good health.

In DNA form, the CDR3 reads TGTGCCAGCAGCCACGAACCGAACACTGAAGCTTTCTTT. Its translation: CASSHEPNTEAFF. J is TRBJ1-1 and V is TRBV6-5, with D uncertain. CDR3 length: 13 residues. Looked up from germline, CDR1 is MNHEY and CDR2 is SVGAGI. V shed 6 bases and J shed 1 base, with 9 bases lying between them.